The present T cell receptor (beta chain) was sequenced within a study of T cells in Graves' hyperthyroidism and ophthalmopathy. The CDR3 regions of TCR beta were amplified from RNA transcripts. HTBI primers were the set used in a first-round RT-PCR of the TCR CDR3. TCRdb processed the multiplex PCR reads anew with MiXCR; each CDR3 protein has one entry. Among 600,000 or so distinct CDR3 sequences listed, approximately 44% were seen once. J lost 6 bases, V lost 6 bases, and 6 bases had no gene match. Per germline, CDR1 MNHNS and CDR2 SASEGT. CDR3 length equals 14 residues. Study results and limitations: Ophthalmopathy got predicted by the model a median roughly six months before its onset. Most expanded thyroid clonotypes above 0.001 recurred in blood.

Hyperthyroidism was newly diagnosed in patients aged 18 to 65 (duration under 2 months). Clinical symptoms, serum thyroxine, TRAb, thyroid ultrasound and orbital computed tomography informed diagnoses. In the case of this clonotype: No antigen is known for it.

This receptor was identified in a woman aged 18-29 years with Graves' hyperthyroidism. Sequencing was performed on peripheral blood or thyroid tissue (not recorded which). The chain combines TRBV6-1 with TRBJ1-4; the match to TRBD1 covers 8 bases. In DNA, the CDR3 is TGTGCCAGCAGAGGACAGGGCGGAGATGAAAAACTGTTTTTT. It codes for CASRGQGGDEKLFF.